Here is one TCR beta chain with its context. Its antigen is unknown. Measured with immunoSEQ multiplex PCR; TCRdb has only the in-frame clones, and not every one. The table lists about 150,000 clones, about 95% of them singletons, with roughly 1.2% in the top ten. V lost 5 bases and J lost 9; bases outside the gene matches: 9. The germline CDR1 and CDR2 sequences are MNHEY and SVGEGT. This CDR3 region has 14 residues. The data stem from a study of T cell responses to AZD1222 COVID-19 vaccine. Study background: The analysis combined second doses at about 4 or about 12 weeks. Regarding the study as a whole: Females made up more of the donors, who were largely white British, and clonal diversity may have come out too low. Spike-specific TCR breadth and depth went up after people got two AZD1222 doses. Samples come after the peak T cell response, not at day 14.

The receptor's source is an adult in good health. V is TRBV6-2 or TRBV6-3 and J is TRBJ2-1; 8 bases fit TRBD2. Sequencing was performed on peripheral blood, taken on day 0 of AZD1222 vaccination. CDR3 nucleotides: TGTGCCAGCAGTAGCGGGAGAGGAATAGGTGAGCAGTTCTTC. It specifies CASSSGRGIGEQFF.